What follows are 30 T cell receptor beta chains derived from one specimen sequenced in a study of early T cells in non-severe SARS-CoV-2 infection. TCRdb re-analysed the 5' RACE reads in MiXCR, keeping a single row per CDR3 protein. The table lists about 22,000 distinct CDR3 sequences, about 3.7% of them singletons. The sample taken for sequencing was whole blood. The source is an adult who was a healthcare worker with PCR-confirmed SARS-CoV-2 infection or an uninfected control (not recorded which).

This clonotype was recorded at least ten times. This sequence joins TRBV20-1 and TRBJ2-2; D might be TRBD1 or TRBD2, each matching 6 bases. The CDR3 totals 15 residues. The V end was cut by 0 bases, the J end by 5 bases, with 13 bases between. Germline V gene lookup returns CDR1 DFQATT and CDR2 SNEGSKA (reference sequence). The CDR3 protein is CSAREPGARTGELFF. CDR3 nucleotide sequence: TGCAGTGCTAGAGAGCCGGGGGCGCGTACCGGGGAGCTGTTTTTT.

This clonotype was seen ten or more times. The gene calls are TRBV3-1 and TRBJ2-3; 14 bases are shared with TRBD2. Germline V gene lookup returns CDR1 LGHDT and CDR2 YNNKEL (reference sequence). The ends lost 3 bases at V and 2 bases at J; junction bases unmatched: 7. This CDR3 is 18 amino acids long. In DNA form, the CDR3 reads TGTGCCAGCAGCCAGGAGGGACTAGCGGGGGACTACACAGATACGCAGTATTTT. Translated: CASSQEGLAGDYTDTQYF.

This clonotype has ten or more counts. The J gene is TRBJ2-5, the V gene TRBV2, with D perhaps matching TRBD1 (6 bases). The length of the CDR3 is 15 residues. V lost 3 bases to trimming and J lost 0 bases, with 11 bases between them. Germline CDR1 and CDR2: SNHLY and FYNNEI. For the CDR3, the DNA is TGTGCCAGCAGTGATGACAGGCTCTACCAAGAGACCCAGTACTTC. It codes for CASSDDRLYQETQYF.

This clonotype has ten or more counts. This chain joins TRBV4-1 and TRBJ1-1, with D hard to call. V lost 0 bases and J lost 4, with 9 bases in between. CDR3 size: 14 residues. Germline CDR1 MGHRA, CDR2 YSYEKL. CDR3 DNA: TGCGCCAGCAGCCAAGATTGGGGAGGCACTGAAGCTTTCTTT. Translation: CASSQDWGGTEAFF.

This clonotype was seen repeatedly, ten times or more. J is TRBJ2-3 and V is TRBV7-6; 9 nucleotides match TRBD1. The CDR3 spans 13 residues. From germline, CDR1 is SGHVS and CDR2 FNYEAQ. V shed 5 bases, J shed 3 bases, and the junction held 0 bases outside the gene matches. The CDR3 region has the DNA TGTGCCAGCAGCGGACAGGGGACAGATACGCAGTATTTT. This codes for CASSGQGTDTQYF.

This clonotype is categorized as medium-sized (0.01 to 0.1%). CDR3 sequence (DNA): TGCAGTGCTCTACAGGGTAGGGAAGAAGCTTTCTTT. This codes for CSALQGREEAFF. The chain couples TRBV20-1 to TRBJ1-1, with a tentative D call TRBD1 (6 bases). Germline CDR1 is DFQATT and CDR2 is SNEGSKA (reference sequence). This CDR3 is built from 12 residues. Trimming pared 5 bases from V and 8 bases from J, leaving 15 bases between.

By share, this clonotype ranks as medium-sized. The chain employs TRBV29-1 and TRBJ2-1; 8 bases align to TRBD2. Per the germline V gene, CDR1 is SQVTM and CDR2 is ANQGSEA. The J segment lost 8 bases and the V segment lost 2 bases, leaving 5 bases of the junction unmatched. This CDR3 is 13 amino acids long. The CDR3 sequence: CSVERGRIHEQFF. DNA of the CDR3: TGCAGCGTTGAACGCGGGAGGATCCATGAGCAGTTCTTC.

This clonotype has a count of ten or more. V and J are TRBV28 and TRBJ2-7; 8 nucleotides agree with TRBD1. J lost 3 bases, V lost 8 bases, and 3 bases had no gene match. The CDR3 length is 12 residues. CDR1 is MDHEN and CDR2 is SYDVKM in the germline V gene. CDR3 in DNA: TGTGCCAGCCGGGGACAGGTCTACGAGCAGTACTTC. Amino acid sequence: CASRGQVYEQYF.

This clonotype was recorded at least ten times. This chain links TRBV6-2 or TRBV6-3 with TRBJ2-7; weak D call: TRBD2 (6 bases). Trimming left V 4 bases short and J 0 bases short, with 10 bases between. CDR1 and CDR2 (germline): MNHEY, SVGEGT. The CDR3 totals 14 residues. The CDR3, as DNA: TGTGCCAGCAGTTTACTAGCCGTCTCCTACGAGCAGTACTTC. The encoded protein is CASSLLAVSYEQYF.

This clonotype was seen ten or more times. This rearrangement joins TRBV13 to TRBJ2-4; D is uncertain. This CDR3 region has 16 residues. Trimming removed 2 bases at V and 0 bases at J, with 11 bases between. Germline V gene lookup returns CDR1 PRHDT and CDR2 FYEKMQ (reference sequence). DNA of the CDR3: TGTGCCAGCAGCTTATCGGCTGAACTAGCCAAAAACATTCAGTACTTC. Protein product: CASSLSAELAKNIQYF.

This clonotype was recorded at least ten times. The CDR3 spells CSAGTTNNEQFF. CDR3 in DNA: TGCAGCGCTGGGACTACCAACAATGAGCAGTTCTTC. The chain is built from TRBV29-1 and TRBJ2-1; 7 nucleotides agree with TRBD2. The CDR3 has 12 amino acids. Germline V gives CDR1 SQVTM, CDR2 ANQGSEA. The ends lost 7 bases at V and 5 bases at J; junction bases unmatched: 5.

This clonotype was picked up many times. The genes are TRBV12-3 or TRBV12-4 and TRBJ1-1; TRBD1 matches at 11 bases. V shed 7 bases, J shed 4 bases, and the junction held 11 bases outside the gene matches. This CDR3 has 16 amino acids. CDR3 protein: CASTRTGGSSSTEAFF. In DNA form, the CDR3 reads TGTGCCAGCACTCGGACAGGGGGCTCCTCGAGCACTGAAGCTTTCTTT.

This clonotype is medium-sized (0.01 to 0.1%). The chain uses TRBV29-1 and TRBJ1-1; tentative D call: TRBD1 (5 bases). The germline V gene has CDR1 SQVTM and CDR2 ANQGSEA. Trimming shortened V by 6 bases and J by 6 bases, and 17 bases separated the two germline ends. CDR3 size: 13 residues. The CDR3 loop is CSVKGHPNSEAFF. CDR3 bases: TGCAGCGTGAAAGGACACCCGAATTCTGAAGCTTTCTTT.

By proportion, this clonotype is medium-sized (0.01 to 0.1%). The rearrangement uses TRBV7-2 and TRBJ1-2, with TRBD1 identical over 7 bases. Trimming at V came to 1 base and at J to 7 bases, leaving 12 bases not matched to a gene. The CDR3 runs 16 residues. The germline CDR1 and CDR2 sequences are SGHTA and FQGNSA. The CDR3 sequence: CASSLGIVHRGGGYTF. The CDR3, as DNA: TGTGCCAGCAGCTTAGGGATAGTTCACAGGGGAGGTGGCTACACCTTC.

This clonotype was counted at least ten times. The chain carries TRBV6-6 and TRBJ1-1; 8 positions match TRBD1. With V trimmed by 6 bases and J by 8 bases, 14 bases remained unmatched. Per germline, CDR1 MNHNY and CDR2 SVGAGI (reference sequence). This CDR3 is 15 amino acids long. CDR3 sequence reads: CASSEGPGGTLEAFF. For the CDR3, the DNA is TGTGCCAGCAGCGAGGGGCCAGGGGGCACTTTAGAAGCTTTCTTT.

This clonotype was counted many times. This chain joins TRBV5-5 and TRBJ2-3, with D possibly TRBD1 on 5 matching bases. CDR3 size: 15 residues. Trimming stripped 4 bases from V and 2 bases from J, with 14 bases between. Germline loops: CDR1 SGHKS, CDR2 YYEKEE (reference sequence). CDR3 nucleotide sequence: TGTGCCAGCAGCGTTAACCAGGGCATCACAGATACGCAGTATTTT. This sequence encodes CASSVNQGITDTQYF.

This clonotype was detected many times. CDR3 coding DNA: TGTGCCAGCAGCGGACTAGCGGGAACCCAAGAGACCCAGTACTTC. As protein: CASSGLAGTQETQYF. The chain links TRBV2 to TRBJ2-5, with 12 bases fitting TRBD2. The germline gives CDR1 SNHLY, CDR2 FYNNEI. J gave up 1 base and V 6 bases, and 3 bases lay outside the gene matches. The CDR3 runs to 15 residues. Filled out from reference TRBV2 and TRBJ2-5, the complete variable domain reads EPEVTQTPSHQVTQMGQEVILRCVPISNHLYFYWYRQILGQKVEFLVSFYNNEISEKSEIFDDQFSVERPDGSNFTLKIRSTKLEDSAMYFCASSGLAGTQETQYFGPGTRLLVL.

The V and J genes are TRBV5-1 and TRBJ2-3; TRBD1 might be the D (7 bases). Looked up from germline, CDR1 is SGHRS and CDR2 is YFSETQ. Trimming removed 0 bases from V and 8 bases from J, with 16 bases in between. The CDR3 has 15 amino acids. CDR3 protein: CASSLAGNRGGTQYF. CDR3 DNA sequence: TGCGCCAGCAGCTTGGCCGGAAACAGGGGAGGTACGCAGTATTTT. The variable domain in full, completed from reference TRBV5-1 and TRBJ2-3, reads KAGVTQTPRYLIKTRGQQVTLSCSPISGHRSVSWYQQTPGQGLQFLFEYFSETQRNKGNFPGRFSGRQFSNSRSEMNVSTLELGDSALYLCASSLAGNRGGTQYFGPGTRLTVL.

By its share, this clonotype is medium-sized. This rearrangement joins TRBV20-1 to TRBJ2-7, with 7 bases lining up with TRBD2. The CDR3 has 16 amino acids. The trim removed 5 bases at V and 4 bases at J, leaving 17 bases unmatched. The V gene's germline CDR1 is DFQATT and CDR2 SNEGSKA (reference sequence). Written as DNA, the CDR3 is TGCAGTGCTCCGCTAGCGGAGGACCCGCGGAGGTACGAGCAGTACTTC. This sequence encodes CSAPLAEDPRRYEQYF.

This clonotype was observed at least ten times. CDR3 amino acids: CASSYQGDYGYTF. For the CDR3, the DNA is TGTGCCAGCAGTTACCAGGGGGATTATGGCTACACCTTC. V is TRBV6-6 and J is TRBJ1-2; TRBD1 matches 7 bases. The V gene end was trimmed by 2 bases and the J gene end by 5 bases; junction bases not matched to a gene: 2. CDR1 is MNHNY, CDR2 SVGAGI, per germline (reference sequence). The CDR3 is 13 residues long.

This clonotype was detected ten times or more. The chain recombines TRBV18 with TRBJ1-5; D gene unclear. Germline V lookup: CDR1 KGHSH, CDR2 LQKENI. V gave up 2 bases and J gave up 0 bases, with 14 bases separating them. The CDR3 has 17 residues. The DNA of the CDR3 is TGTGCCAGCTCACCATCCGTAGTCGGGAATAGCAATCAGCCCCAGCATTTT. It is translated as CASSPSVVGNSNQPQHF.

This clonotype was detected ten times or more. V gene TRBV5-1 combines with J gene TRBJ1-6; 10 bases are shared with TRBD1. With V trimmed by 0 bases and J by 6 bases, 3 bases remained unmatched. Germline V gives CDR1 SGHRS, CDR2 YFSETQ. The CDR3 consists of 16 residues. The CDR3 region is CASSLGQGATNSPLHF. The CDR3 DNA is TGCGCCAGCAGCTTGGGACAGGGGGCTACTAATTCACCCCTCCACTTT.

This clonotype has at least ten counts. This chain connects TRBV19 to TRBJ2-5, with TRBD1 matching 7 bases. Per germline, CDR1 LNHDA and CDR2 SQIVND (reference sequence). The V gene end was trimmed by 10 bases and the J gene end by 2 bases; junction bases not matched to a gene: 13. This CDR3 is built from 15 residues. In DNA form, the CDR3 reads TGTGCCACGGTGGGGATCGGCAGGGGGCAAGAGACCCAGTACTTC. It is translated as CATVGIGRGQETQYF.

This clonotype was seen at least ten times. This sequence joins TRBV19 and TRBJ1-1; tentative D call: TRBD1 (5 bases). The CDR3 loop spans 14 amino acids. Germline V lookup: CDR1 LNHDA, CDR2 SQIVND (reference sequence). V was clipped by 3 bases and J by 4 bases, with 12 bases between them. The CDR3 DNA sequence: TGTGCCAGTAGTATGGGGACGTGGGGCACTGAAGCTTTCTTT. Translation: CASSMGTWGTEAFF.

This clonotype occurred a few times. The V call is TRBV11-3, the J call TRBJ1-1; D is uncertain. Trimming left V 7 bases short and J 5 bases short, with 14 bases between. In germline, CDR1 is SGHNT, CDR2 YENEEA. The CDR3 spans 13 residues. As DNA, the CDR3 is TGTGCCAGCAACCACCCTGGAAAAACTGAAGCTTTCTTT. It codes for CASNHPGKTEAFF.

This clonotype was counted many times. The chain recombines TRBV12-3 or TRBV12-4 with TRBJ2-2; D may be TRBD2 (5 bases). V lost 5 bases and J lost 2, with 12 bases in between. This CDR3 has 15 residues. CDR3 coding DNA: TGTGCCAGCAGTGGTTTGGACTCCAACACCGGGGAGCTGTTTTTT. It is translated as CASSGLDSNTGELFF.

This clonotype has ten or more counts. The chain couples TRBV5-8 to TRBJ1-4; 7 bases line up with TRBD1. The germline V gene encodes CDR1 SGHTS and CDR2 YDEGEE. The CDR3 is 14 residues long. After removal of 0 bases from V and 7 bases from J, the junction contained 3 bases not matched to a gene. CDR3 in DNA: TGTGCCAGCAGCTTGGGGGACAGATCTGAAAAACTGTTTTTT. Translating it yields CASSLGDRSEKLFF.

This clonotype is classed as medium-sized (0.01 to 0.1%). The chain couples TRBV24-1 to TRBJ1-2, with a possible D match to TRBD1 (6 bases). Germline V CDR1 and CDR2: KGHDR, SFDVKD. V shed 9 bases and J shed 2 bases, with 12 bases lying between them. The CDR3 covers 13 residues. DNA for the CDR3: TGTGCCACCGCTGACAGGCGCAACTATGGCTACACCTTC. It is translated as CATADRRNYGYTF.

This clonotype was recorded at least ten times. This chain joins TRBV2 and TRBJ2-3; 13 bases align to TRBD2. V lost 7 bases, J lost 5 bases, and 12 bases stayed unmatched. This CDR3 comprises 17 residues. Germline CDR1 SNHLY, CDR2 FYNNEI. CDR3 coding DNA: TGTGCCAGCAAGCATTGGGGACTAGCGGGGCAGGAAGATACGCAGTATTTT. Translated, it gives CASKHWGLAGQEDTQYF. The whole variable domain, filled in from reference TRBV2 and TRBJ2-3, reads EPEVTQTPSHQVTQMGQEVILRCVPISNHLYFYWYRQILGQKVEFLVSFYNNEISEKSEIFDDQFSVERPDGSNFTLKIRSTKLEDSAMYFCASKHWGLAGQEDTQYFGPGTRLTVL.

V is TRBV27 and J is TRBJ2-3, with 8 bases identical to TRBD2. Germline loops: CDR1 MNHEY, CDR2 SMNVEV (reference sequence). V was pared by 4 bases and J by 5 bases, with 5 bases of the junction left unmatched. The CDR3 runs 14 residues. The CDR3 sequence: CASSSGGGRDTQYF. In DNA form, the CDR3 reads TGTGCCAGCAGTTCCGGGGGGGGTAGAGATACGCAGTATTTT.